These 27 T cell receptor beta chains share one sample of origin, sequenced in a study of blood T cells in healthy people across ages. PCR was performed a second time for roughly 7 to 12 cycles using a sample-barcoded 5' primer and a J-beta primer mix. TCRdb passed the 5' RACE reads through MiXCR, listing each CDR3 protein once. There are approximately 800,000 distinct CDR3 sequences in the sample; approximately 53% occur only once, and roughly 40% lies in the top ten. The source material was blood. The receptors originated from an older man in good health.

This clonotype was observed a few times. The chain couples TRBV2 to TRBJ2-7; TRBD1 agrees at 9 bases. Trimming at V came to 6 bases and at J to 6 bases, leaving 15 bases not matched to a gene. Germline loops: CDR1 SNHLY, CDR2 FYNNEI. This CDR3 is 16 amino acids long. The DNA for the CDR3 is TGTGCCAGCAGGCTAGGAGACCCGGGACAGGGTTTCGAGCAGTACTTC. Amino acid sequence: CASRLGDPGQGFEQYF.

This clonotype was observed a handful of times. The V and J genes are TRBV4-1 and TRBJ2-3; weak D call: TRBD2 (6 bases). V was pared by 4 bases and J by 5 bases, with 22 bases between. The germline V gene has CDR1 MGHRA and CDR2 YSYEKL. The CDR3 runs to 17 residues. CDR3 loop: CASSPDPGGTVIDTQYF. For the CDR3, the DNA is TGCGCCAGCAGCCCTGATCCTGGCGGGACCGTTATAGATACGCAGTATTTT.

This clonotype was seen a few times. The CDR3 loop reads CSARGPGHYEQYF. Here the CDR3 DNA reads TGCAGTGCTAGAGGACCGGGCCACTACGAGCAGTACTTC. The rearrangement links TRBV20-1 to TRBJ2-7; D is uncertain. Germline V gene data show CDR1 as DFQATT and CDR2 as SNEGSKA (reference sequence). The CDR3 totals 13 residues. Trimming cost V 1 base and J 3 bases, with 10 bases left between them.

This clonotype was picked up a small number of times. The chain links TRBV15 to TRBJ2-7; tentative D call: TRBD2 (6 bases). Germline V CDR1 and CDR2: LNHNV, YYDKDF (reference sequence). CDR3 length: 16 residues. V lost 1 base to trimming and J lost 3 bases, with 16 bases between them. The CDR3 region has the DNA TGTGCCACCAGCAGAGCTCCCTCTCCGGGGGACTACGAGCAGTACTTC. It specifies CATSRAPSPGDYEQYF.

Concerning this clonotype itself: At one end, the junction sequence differs from germline, possibly due to a read error. This rearrangement joins TRBV18 to TRBJ1-2, with TRBD1 as a possible D gene (5 bases). In germline, CDR1 is KGHSH, CDR2 LQKENI. The CDR3 is made up of 15 amino acids. CDR3 amino acids: CASSPQTEVNYDYTF. As DNA, the CDR3 is TGTGCCAGCTCACCACAGACAGAAGTAAACTATGACTACACCTTC.

This chain joins TRBV3-1 and TRBJ2-7; TRBD2 matches at 7 bases. Germline CDR1 and CDR2: LGHDT and YNNKEL (reference sequence). Germline trimming cut 4 bases from V and 5 bases from J; bases unmatched to any gene: 2. CDR3 length equals 12 residues. The CDR3 nucleotides are TGTGCCAGCAGCCGAGCGGGGAACGAGCAGTACTTC. It encodes CASSRAGNEQYF.

This clonotype has only a few counts. The chain is built from TRBV6-5 and TRBJ2-7; 7 positions match TRBD1. The junction had 7 bases not matched to a gene; V was cut back by 7 bases and J by 4 bases. The CDR3 consists of 13 residues. CDR1 and CDR2 from the germline V gene are MNHEY and SVGAGI. Written as DNA, the CDR3 is TGTGCCAGCACCAACAGGGGTCTGTACGAGCAGTACTTC. It codes for CASTNRGLYEQYF.

Only a few counts were recorded for this clonotype. The chain uses TRBV5-6 and TRBJ1-1, with 10 bases aligning to TRBD1. Germline V gives CDR1 SGHDT, CDR2 YYEEEE. V trimming: 6 bases; J trimming: 3 bases; junction bases outside the gene matches: 8. The CDR3 runs to 15 residues. CDR3 loop: CASTYGDRGHTEAFF. The CDR3 DNA sequence: TGTGCCAGCACCTACGGGGACAGGGGACACACTGAAGCTTTCTTT.

The chain uses TRBV25-1 and TRBJ2-1; either TRBD1 or TRBD2 may supply D (5 bases each). The CDR3 is made up of 15 amino acids. With 5 bases removed from V and 10 bases from J, the gap between germline ends came to 21 bases. CDR1 MGHDK and CDR2 SYGVNS come from the germline V gene. The CDR3 nucleotides are TGTGCCAGCAGTCCGGCCGGGGCCCAGGCTCGCGAGCAGTTCTTC. Protein product: CASSPAGAQAREQFF.

As regards this clonotype: The junction departs from germline at one end; a sequencing error may be responsible. V usage is TRBV24-1 and J usage is TRBJ2-5; 10 nucleotides agree with TRBD1. This CDR3 is 16 amino acids long. Germline V CDR1 and CDR2: KGHDR, SFDVKD. The CDR3 coding sequence is TGTGCCGCCAGTGAATCCGGACAGGGGGTCAGGGAGACCCAGTACTTC. This sequence encodes CAASESGQGVRETQYF.

This chain connects TRBV29-1 to TRBJ1-1, with D maybe TRBD1 (5 bases). The CDR3 extends over 13 amino acids. Germline CDR1 and CDR2: SQVTM and ANQGSEA. Trimming left V 4 bases short and J 4 bases short, with 13 bases between. The CDR3 protein is CSVVRGRGTEAFF. The CDR3 DNA sequence: TGCAGCGTTGTAAGGGGACGGGGCACTGAAGCTTTCTTT.

This clonotype occurred a few times. This chain uses TRBV15 with TRBJ2-7, with a possible D match to TRBD2 (5 bases). Germline-derived CDR1 and CDR2 are LNHNV and YYDKDF (reference sequence). This CDR3 is built from 12 residues. Trimming pared 5 bases from V and 3 bases from J, leaving 8 bases between. The CDR3 reads CATSLEGYEQYF. CDR3 bases: TGTGCCACCAGCCTTGAGGGCTACGAGCAGTACTTC.

V is TRBV25-1 and J is TRBJ1-4; 7 nucleotides agree with TRBD1. V gave up 6 bases and J gave up 4 bases; unmatched junction bases: 2. This CDR3 is 13 amino acids long. Germline values: CDR1 MGHDK, CDR2 SYGVNS. In DNA form, the CDR3 reads TGTGCCAGCAGGGACAGGAGTAATGAAAAACTGTTTTTT. Translating gives CASRDRSNEKLFF.

Ten or more counts support this clonotype. The chain links TRBV7-2 to TRBJ2-1; D ambiguous. The CDR3 contains 14 residues. Germline V gives CDR1 SGHTA, CDR2 FQGNSA. Between the trimmed V and J ends, which lost 2 bases and 1 base, there was a span of 6 bases. The DNA of the CDR3 is TGTGCCAGCAGCTTAAGCAGTTCCTACAATGAGCAGTTCTTC. Translation gives CASSLSSSYNEQFF.

This clonotype was seen a handful of times. The chain joins TRBV4-2 to TRBJ2-5; TRBD2 aligns across 13 bases. The better agreement between TRBJ2-7 and the DNA end casts doubt on the J call. Germline CDR1 reads LGHNA; CDR2 reads YNFKEQ. The CDR3 loop spans 14 amino acids. The CDR3 sequence: CASSGLAGVSEQYF. CDR3 coding DNA: TGTGCCAGCAGCGGACTAGCGGGAGTATCCGAGCAGTACTTC.

The chain is built from TRBV7-2 and TRBJ2-4; TRBD2 agrees at 13 bases. This CDR3 comprises 15 residues. In germline, CDR1 is SGHTA, CDR2 FQGNSA. Trimming removed 5 bases from V and 15 bases from J; junction bases left unmatched: 13. This CDR3 reads CASSPPGLAGVLPYF. The CDR3 coding sequence is TGTGCCAGCAGCCCCCCAGGACTAGCGGGAGTACTTCCGTACTTC.

This clonotype was seen a few times. The chain has TRBV29-1 and TRBJ2-6; 11 nucleotides line up with TRBD1. The CDR3 covers 13 residues. Germline CDR1 SQVTM, CDR2 ANQGSEA. V dropped 7 bases and J dropped 12; count of bases not matched to a gene: 8. The CDR3 region has the DNA TGCAGCGCCGGGACAGGGGGGTCATCCGTCCTGACTTTC. Translation: CSAGTGGSSVLTF.

The V call is TRBV20-1, the J call TRBJ2-7; no firm D call. Germline CDR1 DFQATT, CDR2 SNEGSKA (reference sequence). This CDR3 has 10 amino acids. Trimming pared 3 bases from V and 7 bases from J, leaving 7 bases between. Here the CDR3 reads CSARGIEQYF. DNA of the CDR3: TGCAGTGCTAGGGGGATAGAGCAGTACTTC.

The V and J genes are TRBV6-2 or TRBV6-3 and TRBJ2-5; D is perhaps TRBD1 or TRBD2 (5 bases each). Trimming stripped 10 bases from V and 11 bases from J, with 26 bases between. Germline V CDR1 and CDR2: MNHEY, SVGEGT. The CDR3 runs 14 residues. The DNA of the CDR3 is TGTGCCATTAACCCCGGGACCAACGACGATGAGCAGTACTTC. Protein sequence: CAINPGTNDDEQYF.

This clonotype was detected only a few times. The chain recombines TRBV5-1 with TRBJ2-7, with 9 positions matching TRBD2. Germline CDR1 SGHRS, CDR2 YFSETQ. With 0 bases clipped from V and 3 bases from J, the junction kept 10 bases outside the gene matches. The CDR3 extends over 17 amino acids. The CDR3 loop reads CASSLEGLISGSYEQYF. CDR3 bases: TGCGCCAGCAGCTTGGAAGGGCTGATTAGCGGGAGCTACGAGCAGTACTTC.

The table lists this clonotype with a few counts. The rearrangement uses TRBV6-1 and TRBJ2-6, with D unclear. Germline values: CDR1 MNHNS, CDR2 SASEGT. The length of the CDR3 is 16 residues. V lost 1 base to trimming and J lost 0 bases, with 7 bases between them. The CDR3 nucleotides read TGTGCCAGCAGTGAAGTATGGAGCTCTGGGGCCAACGTCCTGACTTTC. It specifies CASSEVWSSGANVLTF.

This clonotype showed up just a few times. This chain connects TRBV4-2 to TRBJ2-7; no clear D. The CDR3 contains 14 residues. The V gene lost 1 base and the J gene lost 5 bases, with 12 bases spanning the gap. Germline CDR1 reads LGHNA; CDR2 reads YNFKEQ. This CDR3 reads CASSQARQRNEQYF. The CDR3 bases are TGTGCCAGCAGCCAAGCGAGGCAGCGAAACGAGCAGTACTTC.

The chain employs TRBV6-6 and TRBJ2-7; possibly TRBD1 for D (5 bases). The V and J ends lost 0 bases and 0 bases respectively, with 12 bases between them. CDR1 and CDR2 (germline): MNHNY, SVGAGI (reference sequence). There are 16 residues in the CDR3. The CDR3 loop is CASSYSRRASSYEQYF. In DNA, the CDR3 is TGTGCCAGCAGTTACTCGCGCAGGGCCAGCTCCTACGAGCAGTACTTC.

V gene TRBV2 combines with J gene TRBJ2-3; unclear D gene. The length of the CDR3 is 14 residues. Between the trimmed V and J ends, which lost 1 base and 0 bases, there was a span of 5 bases. Germline CDR1 SNHLY, CDR2 FYNNEI. The CDR3 loop is CASSEGKSTDTQYF. The CDR3 bases are TGTGCCAGCAGTGAAGGGAAAAGCACAGATACGCAGTATTTT.

The V and J genes are TRBV20-1 and TRBJ2-3; 14 bases are shared with TRBD2. V was pared by 0 bases and J by 9 bases, with 8 bases of the junction left unmatched. The CDR3 length is 16 residues. Germline CDR1 and CDR2: DFQATT and SNEGSKA (reference sequence). CDR3 sequence (DNA): TGCAGTGCTAGAGATCACCAGACTAGCGGGAGGGGAACGCAGTATTTT. It specifies CSARDHQTSGRGTQYF.

This clonotype was detected a few times. The chain has TRBV7-2 and TRBJ2-7; the D gene could be TRBD1 or TRBD2 (6 bases each). V lost 1 base, J lost 5 bases, and 18 bases lay in between. Looked up from germline, CDR1 is SGHTA and CDR2 is FQGNSA. The CDR3 consists of 16 residues. For the CDR3, the DNA is TGTGCCAGCAGCTTAGTTACGGGGGCGCCCCTCCACGAGCAGTACTTC. This translates into CASSLVTGAPLHEQYF.

This chain links TRBV5-1 with TRBJ1-1; TRBD1 matches at 7 bases. The length of the CDR3 is 18 residues. Germline V lookup: CDR1 SGHRS, CDR2 YFSETQ. V was pared by 3 bases and J by 0 bases, with 14 bases of the junction left unmatched. The CDR3 here is CASSWVAGGNRMNTEAFF. CDR3 coding DNA: TGCGCCAGCAGCTGGGTGGCAGGGGGAAACAGAATGAACACTGAAGCTTTCTTT.